This paragraph reports one T cell receptor (beta chain). The antigen is undetermined. Deletions cut 7 bases from V and 1 base from J, with 12 bases between. There are 14 residues in the CDR3. The V gene's germline CDR1 is LNHDA and CDR2 SQIVND (reference sequence). Over chemoradiotherapy, repertoires were sampled more than once. The data were taken from a study of chemoradiotherapy in HPV16-positive cancers. Findings and caveats of the study: During treatment, candidate HPV-specific clones and E7-related motifs expanded in tumor. For HPV16-positive patients, expanding HPV-responsive T cells associated with longer recurrence-free survival. Only a couple of HPV16-positive patients supplied the functional HPV-specificity definition.

Some clones are missing from TCRdb's copy, which holds only in-frame ones; the method was immunoSEQ multiplex PCR. In the table there are about 2,600 clones, about 86% of which are singletons. The chain has TRBV19 and TRBJ2-3, with D possibly matching TRBD1 (6 bases). Sequencing used tumor tissue, obtained from a patient who underwent chemoradiotherapy. This sequence originates from a human donor with HPV-associated anogenital cancer. DNA for the CDR3: TGTGCCAGTAATGAGGGGGTGGGCACAGATACGCAGTATTTT. Residues: CASNEGVGTDTQYF.